This T cell receptor (beta chain) emerged from a study of cytomegalovirus exposure and HLA in healthy donors. Whole-study context: Early released data comprised 75 million to 100 million unique TCRs from HLA-typed donors. Notes on the study in general: Sequencing depth roughly uniform across donors was assumed in presence/absence analyses. Later work showed greater clonal expansion in HLA-associated TCR beta chains than in equally common others.

Primers for the PCR totalled 60 Vbeta and 13 Jbeta. Measured with immunoSEQ multiplex PCR; TCRdb has only the in-frame clones, and not every one. This sample has about 88,000 clones, with approximately 71% found just once. CDR3 length: 17 residues. V was clipped by 1 base and J by 3 bases, with 17 bases between them. CDR1 is SGHTA, CDR2 FQGNSA, per germline. The sample holds one count of this clone. Its antigen is unknown. The chain carries TRBV7-2 and TRBJ2-3, with D possibly TRBD2 on 6 matching bases. The specimen sequenced was PBMCs. The clonotype originates from a woman aged 18-29 years in good health and CMV-seropositive. The CDR3 loop is CASSLGSRRGPTDTQYF. The CDR3 nucleotides are TGTGCCAGCAGCTTAGGGTCCCGGCGGGGCCCGACAGATACGCAGTATTTT. Combining the CDR3 with reference TRBV7-2 and TRBJ2-3 gives the whole variable domain GAGVSQSPSNKVTEKGKDVELRCDPISGHTALYWYRQSLGQGLEFLIYFQGNSAPDKSGLPSDRFSAERTGGSVSTLTIQRTQQEDSAVYLCASSLGSRRGPTDTQYFGPGTRLTVL.